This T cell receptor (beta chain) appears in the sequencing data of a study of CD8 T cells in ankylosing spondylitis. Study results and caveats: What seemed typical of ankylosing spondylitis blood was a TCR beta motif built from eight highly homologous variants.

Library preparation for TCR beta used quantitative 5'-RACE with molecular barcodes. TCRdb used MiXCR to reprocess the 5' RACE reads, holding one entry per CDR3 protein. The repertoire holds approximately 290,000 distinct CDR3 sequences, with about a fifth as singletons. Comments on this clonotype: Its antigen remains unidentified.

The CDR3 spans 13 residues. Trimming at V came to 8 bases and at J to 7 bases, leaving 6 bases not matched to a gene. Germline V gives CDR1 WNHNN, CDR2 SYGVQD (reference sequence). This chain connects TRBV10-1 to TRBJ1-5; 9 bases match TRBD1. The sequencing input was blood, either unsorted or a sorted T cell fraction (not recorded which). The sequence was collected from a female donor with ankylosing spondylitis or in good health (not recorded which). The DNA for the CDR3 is TGCGCCAGCGTCGGACAGGGGACGCAGCCCCAGCATTTT. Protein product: CASVGQGTQPQHF.